This TCR beta chain was found in a study of cytomegalovirus exposure and HLA in healthy donors. As to this clone: Its antigen is as yet unknown.

Study findings and constraints: Sequencing depth roughly uniform across donors was assumed in presence/absence analyses.

PCR primers comprised 60 Vbeta and 13 Jbeta primers. Sequenced by immunoSEQ multiplex PCR; TCRdb stores in-frame clones only, minus some. Counted here are approximately 110,000 clones, less than 85% occurring once; the ten biggest clones make up around 8.8%. Germline V gene sequence: CDR1 SGHTA, CDR2 FQGTGA. This CDR3 region has 14 residues. V lost 5 bases and J 5 bases, leaving 14 bases between the germline ends. The V and J genes are TRBV7-3 and TRBJ2-3; D is perhaps TRBD2 (7 bases). The sample consisted of PBMCs. This receptor was taken from a man aged 35 to 55 in good health and CMV-seropositive. The CDR3 region is CASSRTGGRDTQYF. The CDR3 DNA is TGTGCCAGCAGCCGAACCGGGGGGCGAGATACGCAGTATTTT.